This T cell receptor beta chain was identified in a study of beta chain features in type 1 diabetes. Regarding this clone: Antigen unknown.

The investigators reverse transcribed all of the isolated RNA, so they sequenced expressed TCRB transcripts. Repertoires were generated with immunoSEQ multiplex PCR, while TCRdb's copy carries only in-frame clones and drops some. The repertoire includes some 250,000 clones, about 14% of them detected once, and around 0.019% sits in the top ten. Overall study findings and caveats: Among patients with Type 1 diabetes, TCRB CDR3s were moderately but significantly shorter in every one of the four CD4+ subsets. The naive, central memory and Treg TCRB repertoires looked more alike in patients than they did in healthy donors. TCRB rearrangement may or may not be influenced by HLA type; here this remained unresolved. Possible PCR preference for shorter templates applied equally to patients and controls.

V was pared by 0 bases and J by 4 bases, with 8 bases of the junction left unmatched. Germline V CDR1 and CDR2: SGHVS, FQNEAQ. The CDR3 totals 16 residues. The source is a man aged 30-40 years with type 1 diabetes. Sequencing input: naive CD4+ T cells from blood. The chain couples TRBV7-8 to TRBJ1-2; TRBD1 matches 7 bases. CDR3 in amino acids: CASSLAGRDSFYGYTF. CDR3 nucleotide sequence: TGTGCCAGCAGCTTAGCAGGGCGGGACAGCTTCTATGGCTACACCTTC.